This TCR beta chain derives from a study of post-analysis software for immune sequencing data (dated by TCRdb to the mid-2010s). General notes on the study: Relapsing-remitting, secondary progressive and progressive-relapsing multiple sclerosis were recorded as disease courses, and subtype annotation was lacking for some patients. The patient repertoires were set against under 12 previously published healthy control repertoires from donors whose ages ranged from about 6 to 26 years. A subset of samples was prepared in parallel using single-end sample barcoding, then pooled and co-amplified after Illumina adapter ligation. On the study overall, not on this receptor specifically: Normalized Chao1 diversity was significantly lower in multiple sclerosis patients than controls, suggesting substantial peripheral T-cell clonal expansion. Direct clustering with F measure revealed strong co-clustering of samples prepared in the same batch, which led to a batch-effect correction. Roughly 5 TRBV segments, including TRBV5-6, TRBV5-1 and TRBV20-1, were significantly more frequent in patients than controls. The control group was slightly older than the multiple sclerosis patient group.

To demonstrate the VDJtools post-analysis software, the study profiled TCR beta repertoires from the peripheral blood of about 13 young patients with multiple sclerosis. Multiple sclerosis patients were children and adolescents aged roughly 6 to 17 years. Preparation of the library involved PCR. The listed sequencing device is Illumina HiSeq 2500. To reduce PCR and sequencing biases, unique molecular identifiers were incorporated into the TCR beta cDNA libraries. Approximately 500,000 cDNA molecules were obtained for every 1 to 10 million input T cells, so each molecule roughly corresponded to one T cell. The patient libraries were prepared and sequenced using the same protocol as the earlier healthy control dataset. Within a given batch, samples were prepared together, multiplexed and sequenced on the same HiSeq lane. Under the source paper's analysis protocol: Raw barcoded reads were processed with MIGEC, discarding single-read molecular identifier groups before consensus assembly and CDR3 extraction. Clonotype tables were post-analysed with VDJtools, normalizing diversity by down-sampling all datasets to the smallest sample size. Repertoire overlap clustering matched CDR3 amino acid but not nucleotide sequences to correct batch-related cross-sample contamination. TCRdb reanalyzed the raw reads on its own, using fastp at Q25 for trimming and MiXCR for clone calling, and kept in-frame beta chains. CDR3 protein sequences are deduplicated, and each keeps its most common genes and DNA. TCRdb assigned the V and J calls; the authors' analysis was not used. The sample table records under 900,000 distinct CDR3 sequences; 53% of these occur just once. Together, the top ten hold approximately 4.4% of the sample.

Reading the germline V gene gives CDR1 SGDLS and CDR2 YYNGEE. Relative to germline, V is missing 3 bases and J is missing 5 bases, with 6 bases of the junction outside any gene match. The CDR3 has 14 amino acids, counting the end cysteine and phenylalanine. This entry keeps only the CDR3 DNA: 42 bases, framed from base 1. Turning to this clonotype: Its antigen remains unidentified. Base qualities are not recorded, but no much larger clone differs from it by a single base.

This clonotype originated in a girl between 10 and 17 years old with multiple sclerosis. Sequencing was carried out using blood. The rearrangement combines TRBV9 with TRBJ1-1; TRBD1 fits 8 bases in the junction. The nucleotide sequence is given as TGTGCCAGCAGCGCGACGGACAGGGCTACTGAAGCTTTCTTT. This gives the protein CASSATDRATEAFF.